Given below is one T cell receptor beta chain in context. What it binds is unknown. These data originate in a study of shared clonotypes between healthy human individuals. Turning to the study itself: A donor's plate count was three for CD4 naive and three for CD4 memory; CD8 naive had two and CD8 memory one. Points from the study as a whole: Only blood was sampled, and tissue TCR repertoires likely differ from blood ones.

V dropped 8 bases and J dropped 5 bases, with 10 bases sitting between them. This CDR3 has 12 amino acids. Germline assignment: CDR1 PRHDT and CDR2 FYEKMQ (reference sequence). CD45RO-negative, CCR7-positively selected cells formed the naive CD8 fraction, excluding terminally differentiated effector memory CD45RA+ cells. Donation came from healthy HIV-negative adults that had no recent acute infections or vaccinations. Profiling relied on immunoSEQ multiplex PCR, and the TCRdb table lists in-frame clones only, not all of them. Among under 700,000 clones listed, approximately 96% were seen once. The chain links TRBV13 to TRBJ2-1; D possibly uses TRBD1 or TRBD2 (5 bases each). This receptor was identified in a woman between 25 and 40 years old in good health. Sample: naive CD8+ T cells sorted from blood. The CDR3 coding sequence is TGTGCCAGCGGGAGACAGCACAATGAGCAGTTCTTC. Translating gives CASGRQHNEQFF.